Below, 21 T cell receptor beta chains from the same sample are listed, as sequenced in a study of chemoradiotherapy in HPV16-positive cancers. Using immunoSEQ multiplex PCR, the repertoire was profiled, and TCRdb retains in-frame clones only, with some absent. The table records about 67,000 clones, about nine tenths of them present only once. Sequenced here: blood, sampled from a patient who underwent chemoradiotherapy. The receptors originated from a human donor with HPV-associated anogenital cancer.

J is TRBJ1-5 and V is TRBV25-1, with 7 bases that match TRBD1. Losses at the gene ends were 6 bases for V and 2 bases for J; bases not matched to a gene: 4. There are 14 residues in the CDR3. Germline V gene lookup returns CDR1 MGHDK and CDR2 SYGVNS. DNA for the CDR3: TGTGCCAGCAGACAGACAGGGCGCAATCAGCCCCAGCATTTT. Residues: CASRQTGRNQPQHF. The full variable domain, its missing parts supplied by reference TRBV25-1 and TRBJ1-5, is EADIYQTPRYLVIGTGKKITLECSQTMGHDKMYWYQQDPGMELHLIHYSYGVNSTEKGDLSSESTVSRIRTEHFPLTLESARPSHTSQYLCASRQTGRNQPQHFGDGTRLSIL.

J is TRBJ2-2 and V is TRBV29-1; TRBD1 aligns across 7 bases. The V gene end was trimmed by 4 bases and the J gene end by 6 bases; junction bases not matched to a gene: 5. The CDR3 spans 13 residues. Germline V CDR1 and CDR2: SQVTM, ANQGSEA. CDR3 in DNA: TGCAGCGTTGGATGGCAGGGGGCCGGGGAGCTGTTTTTT. Protein product: CSVGWQGAGELFF.

The chain uses TRBV10-1 and TRBJ2-7; D is tentatively TRBD1 or TRBD2 (5 bases each). CDR1 is WNHNN, CDR2 SYGVQD, per germline (reference sequence). The germline V and J ends were trimmed by 4 bases and 5 bases, with 12 bases remaining between them. This CDR3 is built from 13 residues. The CDR3 sequence is CASSVAGSDEQYF. The CDR3 DNA reads as TGCGCCAGCAGTGTTGCAGGGAGTGACGAGCAGTACTTC.

This clone occurred once. The rearrangement joins TRBV7-2 to TRBJ2-2; 12 bases align to TRBD2. J lost 4 bases, V lost 3 bases, and 12 bases had no gene match. This CDR3 has 19 amino acids. Germline V gene sequence: CDR1 SGHTA, CDR2 FQGNSA. DNA for the CDR3: TGTGCCAGCAGCTTTCTAAGGACTAGCGGGATTGTGGGCACCGGGGAGCTGTTTTTT. As protein: CASSFLRTSGIVGTGELFF.

The chain employs TRBV7-6 and TRBJ2-7; 7 nucleotides agree with TRBD2. Germline CDR1 and CDR2: SGHVS and FNYEAQ. CDR3 length: 15 amino acids. Losses at the gene ends were 1 base for V and 4 bases for J; bases not matched to a gene: 7. CDR3 nucleotides: TGTGCCAGCAGCTTAGGCGGCGGGAGATCGTACGAGCAGTACTTC. This codes for CASSLGGGRSYEQYF.

The chain joins TRBV5-1 to TRBJ2-5, with D tentatively TRBD1 or TRBD2 (6 bases each). V lost 4 bases, J lost 4 bases, and 20 bases lay in between. Germline V gene sequence: CDR1 SGHRS, CDR2 YFSETQ. CDR3 length: 16 amino acids. CDR3 bases: TGCGCCAGCAGCCTCCAGTCCGGGGGCAGAGGAGAGACCCAGTACTTC. It yields the protein CASSLQSGGRGETQYF.

V is TRBV6-1 and J is TRBJ2-4; D may correspond to TRBD1 or TRBD2 (5 bases each). The CDR3 is 12 residues long. V lost 3 bases and J lost 8, with 8 bases in between. Germline V CDR1 and CDR2: MNHNS, SASEGT. CDR3 sequence reads: CASSDGTYIQYF. As DNA, the CDR3 is TGTGCCAGCAGTGATGGGACGTACATTCAGTACTTC.

This clone was seen once. The J gene is TRBJ2-3, the V gene TRBV5-1, with 10 bases matching TRBD2. Germline V gene lookup returns CDR1 SGHRS and CDR2 YFSETQ. The CDR3 consists of 15 residues. The trim removed 0 bases at V and 6 bases at J, leaving 4 bases unmatched. The CDR3, as DNA: TGCGCCAGCAGCTTGGAGCTAGCGGGAGAGGATACGCAGTATTTT. Translation: CASSLELAGEDTQYF.

The J gene is TRBJ2-5, the V gene TRBV6-5; the D is unclear. The CDR3 sequence is 13 residues long. V was clipped by 0 bases and J by 5 bases, with 7 bases between them. The germline V gene has CDR1 MNHEY and CDR2 SVGAGI. The CDR3 loop is CASSYSGLETQYF. The CDR3 DNA is TGTGCCAGCAGTTACTCCGGGTTGGAGACCCAGTACTTC.

This chain joins TRBV20-1 and TRBJ2-1; D gene uncertain. The germline gives CDR1 DFQATT, CDR2 SNEGSKA (reference sequence). CDR3 length equals 11 residues. The germline V and J ends were trimmed by 1 base and 10 bases, with 8 bases remaining between them. Here the CDR3 reads CSARGNWEQFF. CDR3 coding DNA: TGCAGTGCTAGAGGAAACTGGGAGCAGTTCTTC.

The gene calls are TRBV4-1 and TRBJ2-1; no clear D gene. With 1 base removed from V and 4 bases from J, the gap between germline ends came to 5 bases. Germline loops: CDR1 MGHRA, CDR2 YSYEKL. The CDR3 extends over 13 amino acids. CDR3 DNA: TGCGCCAGCAGCCAAGTCTTATACAATGAGCAGTTCTTC. The encoded protein is CASSQVLYNEQFF.

The chain carries TRBV10-3 and TRBJ2-1, with a tentative D call TRBD1 (6 bases). CDR3 size: 16 residues. V was trimmed by 3 bases and J by 0 bases, leaving 12 bases between them. The germline V gene encodes CDR1 ENHRY and CDR2 SYGVKD. In nucleotides, the CDR3 is TGTGCCATCAGTGACAGGGGTTTGAGCTCCTACAATGAGCAGTTCTTC. Translating gives CAISDRGLSSYNEQFF.

The chain couples TRBV6-5 to TRBJ2-7, with 8 nucleotides matching TRBD1. After removal of 0 bases from V and 7 bases from J, the junction contained 8 bases not matched to a gene. The germline gives CDR1 MNHEY, CDR2 SVGAGI. The CDR3 spans 15 residues. Written as DNA, the CDR3 is TGTGCCAGCAGTTACTCAGCGGACAGGGTGGAAGAGCAGTACTTC. This encodes CASSYSADRVEEQYF.

The chain uses TRBV10-2 and TRBJ2-6, with TRBD2 as a possible D gene (5 bases). With 6 bases removed from V and 3 bases from J, the gap between germline ends came to 12 bases. The CDR3 spans 15 residues. Germline V lookup: CDR1 WSHSY, CDR2 SAAADI. The CDR3 bases are TGCGCCAGCAGGACCGGACTCCGTGGGGCCAACGTCCTGACTTTC. This encodes CASRTGLRGANVLTF.

The chain couples TRBV19 to TRBJ1-3; maybe TRBD1 (5 bases). V was pared by 7 bases and J by 8 bases, with 18 bases between. In germline, CDR1 is LNHDA, CDR2 SQIVND (reference sequence). CDR3 length: 14 amino acids. This chain's CDR3 is CASKGWDSDDTIYF. The CDR3 nucleotides are TGTGCCAGTAAAGGATGGGACTCGGATGACACCATATATTTT.

This chain links TRBV6-6 with TRBJ1-5, with D perhaps TRBD1 (5 bases). CDR1 is MNHNY, CDR2 SVGAGI, per germline (reference sequence). V lost 5 bases to trimming and J lost 4 bases, with 12 bases between them. This CDR3 spans 14 amino acids. CDR3 bases: TGTGCCAGCAGTCCCTCAGGGTTAAATCAGCCCCAGCATTTT. Residues: CASSPSGLNQPQHF.

The gene calls are TRBV10-3 and TRBJ1-2; D gene uncertain. V lost 3 bases, J lost 0 bases, and 8 bases lay in between. The germline V gene encodes CDR1 ENHRY and CDR2 SYGVKD. This CDR3 comprises 14 residues. The CDR3 loop is CAISEWEANYGYTF. Written as DNA, the CDR3 is TGTGCCATCAGTGAATGGGAGGCTAACTATGGCTACACCTTC.

This clone appeared once. The rearrangement uses TRBV7-9 and TRBJ2-3, with 8 bases aligning to TRBD2. From germline, CDR1 is SEHNR and CDR2 FQNEAQ (reference sequence). V lost 0 bases and J lost 4; bases outside the gene matches: 6. The CDR3 totals 16 residues. Here the CDR3 reads CASSLASSGRADTQYF. CDR3 sequence (DNA): TGTGCCAGCAGCTTAGCGTCCAGCGGGAGAGCAGATACGCAGTATTTT.

The J gene is TRBJ1-1, the V gene TRBV11-2, with 11 bases fitting TRBD1. There are 16 residues in the CDR3. Losses at the gene ends were 3 bases for V and 4 bases for J; bases not matched to a gene: 7. Germline CDR1 reads SGHAT; CDR2 reads FQNNGV. CDR3 loop: CASSFPRGTGGTEAFF. The CDR3 coding sequence is TGTGCCAGCAGCTTTCCCCGGGGGACAGGGGGCACTGAAGCTTTCTTT.

The chain combines TRBV5-1 with TRBJ2-1, with 7 bases aligning to TRBD2. Germline CDR1 and CDR2: SGHRS and YFSETQ. The CDR3 totals 15 residues. V lost 5 bases, J lost 3 bases, and 8 bases stayed unmatched. CDR3 protein: CASRLGLDYYNEQFF. In DNA form, the CDR3 reads TGCGCCAGCAGACTCGGACTAGACTACTACAATGAGCAGTTCTTC. Combining the CDR3 with reference TRBV5-1 and TRBJ2-1 gives the whole variable domain KAGVTQTPRYLIKTRGQQVTLSCSPISGHRSVSWYQQTPGQGLQFLFEYFSETQRNKGNFPGRFSGRQFSNSRSEMNVSTLELGDSALYLCASRLGLDYYNEQFFGPGTRLTVL.

A note on this clone: Sequence at one end of the junction differs from germline and may be a read error. J is TRBJ2-6 and V is TRBV13, with D tentatively TRBD1 or TRBD2 (5 bases each). The CDR3 has 16 amino acids. The germline CDR1 and CDR2 sequences are PRHDT and FYEKMQ (reference sequence). CDR3 sequence reads: CASNLGGGSGANVLTF. The CDR3 nucleotides are TGTGCCAGCAACTTAGGTGGGGGCTCTGGGGCCAACGTCCTGACTTTC.